Presented here are 8 T cell receptor beta chains from one specimen sequenced in a study. Each CDR3 protein is one row after TCRdb ran MiXCR on the 5' RACE reads. The sample yields 10,000 to 15,000 distinct CDR3 sequences, about a quarter seen once. The sequenced sample consisted of naive CD4+ T cells sorted from blood. Subset noted: naive CD4+ T cells, CD4+CD45RA+CD25-. The source is a female donor with breast cancer.

This clonotype was seen only a few times. The V and J genes are TRBV30 and TRBJ1-2; a weak D match, TRBD1 (6 bases). Germline V gives CDR1 GTSNPN, CDR2 SVGIG (reference sequence). The germline V and J ends were trimmed by 3 bases and 7 bases, with 12 bases remaining between them. The CDR3 runs 12 residues. The CDR3 DNA reads as TGTGCCTGGAGCGGGACATCGGGTGGCTACACCTTC. It specifies CAWSGTSGGYTF.

This clonotype showed up many times. The chain uses TRBV5-1 and TRBJ2-1, with D hard to call. CDR3 length: 16 residues. V was cut by 0 bases and J by 0 bases, with 10 bases left in between. The germline V gene encodes CDR1 SGHRS and CDR2 YFSETQ. As DNA, the CDR3 is TGCGCCAGCAGCTTGGCGCCACCCTACTCCTACAATGAGCAGTTCTTC. Translated: CASSLAPPYSYNEQFF.

This clonotype is termed medium-sized. The gene calls are TRBV2 and TRBJ1-1, with TRBD1 identical over 9 bases. Trimming took 3 bases from V and 2 from J; bases not matched to a gene: 4. Germline loops: CDR1 SNHLY, CDR2 FYNNEI. The CDR3 extends over 15 amino acids. The CDR3 loop is CASSESQGANTEAFF. DNA for the CDR3: TGTGCCAGCAGTGAGTCACAGGGGGCCAACACTGAAGCTTTCTTT. Using reference TRBV2 and TRBJ1-1 for the parts outside the CDR3, the full variable domain is EPEVTQTPSHQVTQMGQEVILRCVPISNHLYFYWYRQILGQKVEFLVSFYNNEISEKSEIFDDQFSVERPDGSNFTLKIRSTKLEDSAMYFCASSESQGANTEAFFGQGTRLTVV.

This clonotype was counted at least ten times. The genes are TRBV7-3 and TRBJ2-3; the D gene is possibly TRBD1 (6 bases). The CDR3 loop spans 15 amino acids. Germline CDR1 and CDR2: SGHTA and FQGTGA. The germline V and J ends were trimmed by 1 base and 2 bases, with 10 bases remaining between them. The CDR3 DNA reads as TGTGCCAGCAGCTTAATGGCAGGGGACACAGATACGCAGTATTTT. It specifies CASSLMAGDTDTQYF.

This clonotype was counted many times. A clone one base away is much larger, so this may be a read error. The CDR3 nucleotides read TGTGCCAGCAGCGCCACGACCGGGACAGGAGCCTCCAATGAGCAGTTCTTC. This codes for CASSATTGTGASNEQFF. This chain uses TRBV6-1 with TRBJ2-1, with 8 bases that match TRBD1. Germline loops: CDR1 MNHNS, CDR2 SASEGT. Unmatched junction bases numbered 16, after V lost 6 bases and J lost 6 bases. CDR3 length: 17 residues.

A word on this clonotype: A read error may produce the germline difference seen at one junction end. The rearrangement joins TRBV7-2 to TRBJ1-5; D perhaps matches TRBD1 (5 bases). Per the germline V gene, CDR1 is SGHTA and CDR2 is FQGNSA. This CDR3 is 13 amino acids long. CDR3 bases: TGTGCCAGTAGCTCAGGGTTGTTGCAGCCCCAGCATTTT. Encoded protein: CASSSGLLQPQHF.

The CDR3 is CASSQDRGERTGELFF. CDR3 DNA sequence: TGCGCCAGCAGCCAAGATCGGGGAGAGCGGACCGGGGAGCTGTTTTTT. This chain joins TRBV4-1 and TRBJ2-2; D is perhaps TRBD2 (5 bases). Between the trimmed V and J ends, which lost 0 bases and 5 bases, there was a span of 13 bases. The CDR3 length is 16 residues. Germline CDR1 MGHRA, CDR2 YSYEKL.

This clonotype was counted between two and nine times. This CDR3 reads CASSPGQGAYYGYTF. DNA for the CDR3: TGCGCCAGCAGCCCGGGACAGGGGGCCTACTATGGCTACACCTTC. The chain couples TRBV5-1 to TRBJ1-2; TRBD1 matches 12 bases. The CDR3 totals 15 residues. V trimming: 4 bases; J trimming: 3 bases; junction bases outside the gene matches: 4. CDR1 is SGHRS and CDR2 is YFSETQ in the germline V gene.